This entry lists 6 T cell receptor beta chains sequenced from one sample in a study of T cells in women clearing cervical HPV infection. Profiling relied on immunoSEQ multiplex PCR, and the TCRdb table lists in-frame clones only, not all of them. The ten most abundant clones cover roughly 1.6% of a sample with just under 35,000 clones. Sequencing was performed on blood buffy coat. Receptors originate from a woman aged 18 to 75 with a cervical HPV16 infection that either progressed to CIN3+ or cleared (not recorded which).

As regards this clone: The read ends 3 residues before the CDR3 terminus; that terminus is restored from the germline J gene. The chain joins TRBV20-1 to TRBJ2-1; 11 nucleotides agree with TRBD2. V gave up 6 bases and J gave up 6 bases; unmatched junction bases: 10. In germline, CDR1 is DFQATT, CDR2 SNEGSKA (reference sequence). This CDR3 region has 15 residues. The DNA read from the CDR3 is TGCAGTGCGATAGCGGGGGGGCCGGCATTCAATGAG. It specifies CSAIAGGPAFNE. The entire CDR3 reads CSAIAGGPAFNEQFF.

About this clone itself: Read coverage stops 3 residues before the CDR3 terminus; the germline J gene supplies the remainder. This chain connects TRBV20-1 to TRBJ1-1; maybe TRBD1 (6 bases). Germline V gene sequence: CDR1 DFQATT, CDR2 SNEGSKA (reference sequence). The CDR3 runs to 14 residues. The germline V and J ends were trimmed by 0 bases and 5 bases, with 13 bases remaining between them. The CDR3: CSARETGFGTEAFF. CDR3 DNA (partial): TGCAGTGCTAGAGAAACAGGGTTTGGGACTGAA.

Concerning this clone: The sequenced fragment ends 3 residues before the CDR3 boundary, so the rest is inferred from the germline J gene. The rearrangement joins TRBV20-1 to TRBJ1-2, with D uncertain. V dropped 3 bases and J dropped 2 bases, with 13 bases sitting between them. Germline V gene sequence: CDR1 DFQATT, CDR2 SNEGSKA (reference sequence). The CDR3 runs 14 residues. CDR3: CSARSVVSNYGYTF. The sequenced CDR3 bases are TGCAGTGCTAGGTCGGTCGTATCGAACTATGGC.

A note on this clone: The read ends 3 residues early relative to the CDR3; the germline J gene fills the gap. The rearrangement links TRBV11-3 to TRBJ2-1; 11 bases are a match to TRBD1. The CDR3 has 14 amino acids. Germline CDR1 reads SGHNT; CDR2 reads YENEEA. The junction had 2 bases not matched to a gene; V was cut back by 2 bases and J by 8 bases. The CDR3 bases that were read are TGTGCCAGCAGCTTAAGGGACAGGGGGGATGAG. Translation: CASSLRDRGDE. In full, the CDR3 reads CASSLRDRGDEQFF. Using reference TRBV11-3 and TRBJ2-1 for the parts outside the CDR3, the full variable domain is EAGVVQSPRYKIIEKKQPVAFWCNPISGHNTLYWYLQNLGQGPELLIRYENEEAVDDSQLPKDRFSAERLKGVDSTLKIQPAELGDSAVYLCASSLRDRGDEQFFGPGTRLTVL.

For this clone: The CDR3 end lies 3 residues beyond the end of the read and is filled in from the germline J gene. The gene calls are TRBV5-3 and TRBJ1-4; D call uncertain. TRBV5-3 is noted as an ORF with a role that remains uncertain. V lost 1 base to trimming and J lost 8 bases, with 18 bases between them. The CDR3 sequence is 16 residues long. The CDR3 protein is CARSLMIAPRREKLFF. The part of the CDR3 DNA that was read is TGTGCCAGAAGCTTGATGATTGCGCCGCGGCGGGAAAAA.

About this clone itself: The DNA ends 3 residues before the CDR3 does, and the rest of the CDR3 is filled in from the germline J gene. Other DNA sequences from this sample encode an identical CDR3 as well. The rearrangement links TRBV28 to TRBJ2-7, with D unclear. Trimming left V 1 base short and J 3 bases short, with 10 bases between. The germline gives CDR1 MDHEN, CDR2 SYDVKM. The CDR3 spans 14 residues. CDR3: CASSLSGRDYEQYF. CDR3 DNA (partial): TGTGCCAGCAGTTTATCGGGTAGAGACTACGAG. Full variable domain (rest looked up from reference TRBV28 and TRBJ2-7): DVKVTQSSRYLVKRTGEKVFLECVQDMDHENMFWYRQDPGLGLRLIYFSYDVKMKEKGDIPEGYSVSREKKERFSLILESASTNQTSMYLCASSLSGRDYEQYFGPGTRLTVT.